These T cell receptor beta chains were read from a single sample in a study of cytomegalovirus exposure and HLA in healthy donors. Sequencing was performed with immunoSEQ multiplex PCR; in TCRdb, only in-frame clones are kept and a portion is missing. The top ten hold around 2.1% of the sample, which has 100,000 to 150,000 clones, roughly four fifths seen once. Sample: PBMCs. These receptors were collected from a man in his fifties or sixties in good health and CMV-seronegative. Both conserved end residues are part of each CDR3. A D gene is named only where the DNA matches it firmly. Not all rows give a size; the values are once, few, many and, for expanded clones, a class.

cdr3_aa cdr3_nt v_call d_call clone_size j_call
CASSRGAGSEAFF TGTGCCAGCAGTAGGGGCGCAGGATCTGAAGCTTTCTTT TRBV2 NA NA TRBJ1-1
CASSVTGQDYGYTF TGTGCCAGCAGTGTCACGGGACAGGACTATGGCTACACCTTC TRBV6-1 TRBD1 NA TRBJ1-2
CASSPLRGSFEKLFF TGTGCCAGCAGCCCCCTCCGGGGGTCTTTTGAGAAACTGTTTTTT TRBV7-2 NA NA TRBJ1-4
CASSLDNASNQPQHF TGCGCCAGCAGCTTGGATAACGCGAGCAATCAGCCCCAGCATTTT TRBV5-1 NA NA TRBJ1-5
CASSDNNGDTEAFF TGTGCCAGCAGTGATAATAACGGGGACACTGAAGCTTTCTTT TRBV25-1 NA NA TRBJ1-1
CASSQGDTYEKLFF TGCGCCAGCAGCCAAGGGGACACTTATGAAAAACTGTTTTTT TRBV4-3 NA NA TRBJ1-4
CASGGQGGTDTQYF TGTGCCAGCGGCGGGCAGGGGGGCACAGATACGCAGTATTTT TRBV6-5 TRBD1 few TRBJ2-3
CASSSKEANEKLFF TGTGCCAGCAGCTCGAAAGAGGCTAATGAAAAACTGTTTTTT TRBV5-4 NA NA TRBJ1-4
CASSFATGTSQYF TGTGCCAGCAGCTTTGCCACAGGGACTAGCCAGTATTTT TRBV9 TRBD2 NA TRBJ2-3
CASSQARGGGTGELFF TGTGCCAGCAGCCAAGCTCGGGGGGGAGGCACCGGGGAGCTGTTTTTT TRBV4-2 TRBD2 NA TRBJ2-2
CASSESGGTYNSPLHF TGTGCCAGCAGTGAATCGGGGGGAACCTATAATTCACCCCTCCACTTT TRBV25-1 NA NA TRBJ1-6
CASSLQDRGETQYF TGCGCCAGCAGCTTGCAGGACAGGGGAGAGACCCAGTACTTC TRBV5-1 TRBD1 NA TRBJ2-5
CASTGQGVSGANVLTF TGTGCCAGCACTGGACAGGGGGTATCTGGGGCCAACGTCCTGACTTTC TRBV5-8 TRBD1 NA TRBJ2-6
CASSLTGTGMGYEQYF TGTGCCAGCAGCTTGACCGGGACAGGCATGGGGTACGAGCAGTACTTC TRBV7-3 TRBD1 NA TRBJ2-7
CASSYPLWQTEYGYTF TGTGCCAGCAGTTACCCATTATGGCAGACTGAGTATGGCTACACCTTC TRBV6-6 NA NA TRBJ1-2
CASSGPTGGLQTQYF TGTGCCAGCAGCGGCCCGACAGGGGGTCTCCAGACCCAGTACTTC TRBV9 TRBD1 NA TRBJ2-5
CASSAGTANQPQHF TGTGCCAGCAGTGCCGGGACAGCAAATCAGCCCCAGCATTTT TRBV6-1 TRBD1 few TRBJ1-5
CASSPRGGLNTEAFF TGCGCCAGCAGCCCTCGCGGAGGCTTGAACACTGAAGCTTTCTTT TRBV4-1 NA NA TRBJ1-1
CASSQLGLAGPRSYAQTYEQYF TGCGCCAGCAGCCAACTAGGACTAGCGGGGCCAAGAAGCTATGCACAAACCTACGAGCAGTACTTC TRBV4-1 TRBD2 few TRBJ2-7
CASSGTGGQPQHF TGTGCCAGCAGTGGAACAGGGGGTCAGCCCCAGCATTTT TRBV2 TRBD1 once TRBJ1-5
CASSSITPDRGNGYTF TGTGCCAGCAGCTCCATAACCCCCGACAGGGGCAATGGCTACACCTTC TRBV11-2 TRBD1 NA TRBJ1-2
CASSSLLAGVETQYF TGTGCCAGCAGTTCTCTCCTAGCGGGGGTGGAGACCCAGTACTTC TRBV27 TRBD2 once TRBJ2-5
CASSFPGQGLSDTQYF TGTGCCAGCAGCTTCCCGGGACAAGGATTGTCAGATACGCAGTATTTT TRBV13 NA NA TRBJ2-3
CASSFRTSADTEAFF TGTGCCAGCAGTTTCCGGACATCCGCGGACACTGAAGCTTTCTTT TRBV6-5 NA NA TRBJ1-1
CASSVAAGGSQSQYF TGTGCCAGCAGCGTAGCTGCGGGGGGGTCCCAATCGCAGTATTTT TRBV9 TRBD2 NA TRBJ2-3
CASSLSDSPDTQYF TGTGCCAGCAGCTTATCTGACAGCCCAGATACGCAGTATTTT TRBV7-3 NA once TRBJ2-3
CASSLGRANNEQFF TGTGCCAGCAGCTTAGGCAGGGCAAACAATGAGCAGTTCTTC TRBV11-3 NA NA TRBJ2-1
CASSLEATSYEQYF TGTGCCAGCAGCTTAGAAGCCACCTCCTACGAGCAGTACTTC TRBV7-6 NA NA TRBJ2-7
CAISVGGVGNTIYF TGTGCCATCAGTGTAGGAGGAGTCGGGAACACCATATATTTT TRBV10-3 NA NA TRBJ1-3
CASKNRGPGEQFF TGTGCCAGCAAAAACAGGGGGCCCGGTGAGCAGTTCTTC TRBV27 TRBD1 NA TRBJ2-1
CASSLGNLAVDYEQYF TGCGCCAGCAGCTTGGGTAACCTAGCGGTAGACTACGAGCAGTACTTC TRBV5-1 TRBD2 few TRBJ2-7
CASSRGQEVHEQYF TGTGCCAGCAGCAGGGGACAGGAAGTTCACGAGCAGTACTTC TRBV7-8 TRBD1 NA TRBJ2-7
CASSPGQGEREQYF TGTGCCAGCTCACCGGGGCAGGGGGAACGCGAGCAGTACTTC TRBV18 TRBD1 NA TRBJ2-7
CASSMGTGGDGYTF TGTGCCAGTAGTATGGGGACAGGGGGCGATGGCTACACCTTC TRBV19 TRBD1 few TRBJ1-2
CASSPFEGASTDTQYF TGTGCCAGCAGCCCGTTTGAGGGGGCCAGCACAGATACGCAGTATTTT TRBV5-4 TRBD1 few TRBJ2-3
CASSVGARGPTNTGELFF TGTGCCAGCAGCGTAGGGGCCAGGGGACCTACGAACACCGGGGAGCTGTTTTTT TRBV9 NA NA TRBJ2-2
CASSSKYSGGPYNEQFF TGTGCCAGCAGCTCAAAGTATAGCGGGGGCCCTTACAATGAGCAGTTCTTC TRBV11-3 TRBD2 once TRBJ2-1
CASRMAPGDGYTF TGTGCCAGCAGAATGGCCCCCGGGGATGGCTACACCTTC TRBV5-6 NA once TRBJ1-2
CASSLGAGSYEQYF TGCGCCAGCAGCTTGGGGGCGGGATCCTACGAGCAGTACTTC TRBV5-1 NA NA TRBJ2-7
CSARGVSNTGELFF TGCAGCGCCAGGGGGGTTTCGAACACCGGGGAGCTGTTTTTT TRBV29-1 NA NA TRBJ2-2
CASSQAGTRDQETQYF TGCGCCAGCAGCCAAGCCGGGACTAGGGATCAAGAGACCCAGTACTTC TRBV4-3 TRBD2 NA TRBJ2-5
CASSRDSQETQYF TGTGCCAGCAGCAGGGACAGTCAAGAGACCCAGTACTTC TRBV7-7 TRBD1 NA TRBJ2-5
CASSVEKGPETQYF TGTGCCAGCAGCGTAGAAAAGGGGCCGGAGACCCAGTACTTC TRBV9 NA NA TRBJ2-5
CASSPLGQGAVGNTEAFF TGTGCCAGCTCACCCCTAGGACAAGGGGCAGTAGGGAACACTGAAGCTTTCTTT TRBV18 NA NA TRBJ1-1
CASSHSQETQYF TGTGCCAGCAGTCACAGCCAAGAGACCCAGTACTTC TRBV27 NA NA TRBJ2-5
CAWSSGISTNEKLFF TGTGCCTGGAGTTCCGGGATTTCAACTAATGAAAAACTGTTTTTT TRBV30 NA NA TRBJ1-4
CASSELGSNSPLHF TGCGCCAGCAGTGAGTTAGGGAGCAATTCACCCCTCCACTTT TRBV10-2 NA NA TRBJ1-6
CASSPKNTGELFF TGTGCCAGCTCACCTAAGAACACCGGGGAGCTGTTTTTT TRBV18 NA NA TRBJ2-2
CASSLQGAPHEQYF TGCGCCAGCAGCTTACAGGGGGCGCCTCACGAGCAGTACTTC TRBV5-1 TRBD1 once TRBJ2-7